This TCR beta chain was profiled in a study of technical replicates of blood from a few donors. The method was immunoSEQ multiplex PCR; TCRdb's version includes in-frame clones alone and lacks a portion of them. The sample yields some 80,000 clones, more than 80% seen once. The CDR3 extends over 16 amino acids. Germline V CDR1 and CDR2: ENHRY, SYGVKD. V shed 4 bases, J shed 4 bases, and the junction held 6 bases outside the gene matches. The sequence was collected from a human donor in good health. Some clones in this sample may be carry-over from other donors' samples. This chain connects TRBV10-3 to TRBJ2-2, with 10 positions matching TRBD1. The sequencing input was PBMCs. Here the CDR3 DNA reads TGTGCCATCAGTGGAGGACAGGGGGGGAGCACCGGGGAGCTGTTTTTT. Translation: CAISGGQGGSTGELFF.